The 23 T cell receptor beta chains given below trace back to one sample, sequenced in a study of identical twins. TCRdb redid the calling of the 5' RACE reads with MiXCR, one entry per CDR3 protein. Of under 1 million distinct CDR3 sequences listed, about 12% are singletons. These data are also associated with another study on yellow fever vaccine responses in identical twins.

The sample consisted of PBMCs. Source of these receptors: a young woman in good health.

J is TRBJ2-3 and V is TRBV6-9; 8 bases fit TRBD2. Germline V gives CDR1 MNHGY, CDR2 SVAAGI. V was pared by 11 bases and J by 2 bases, with 21 bases of the junction left unmatched. There are 18 residues in the CDR3. The CDR3 region is CAFCYGPRGGGITDTQYF. The CDR3 nucleotides read TGTGCCTTCTGTTATGGCCCTCGGGGCGGGGGGATCACAGATACGCAGTATTTT.

This clonotype has a handful of counts. The chain carries TRBV5-1 and TRBJ1-2; 7 bases are a match to TRBD1. Germline V CDR1 and CDR2: SGHRS, YFSETQ. The CDR3 consists of 14 residues. V dropped 1 base and J dropped 4; count of bases not matched to a gene: 4. CDR3 region: CASSLTGDPYGYTF. The CDR3 DNA reads as TGCGCCAGCAGCTTGACAGGGGATCCCTATGGCTACACCTTC.

The rearrangement links TRBV5-1 to TRBJ1-1; 9 bases map to TRBD1. Germline loops: CDR1 SGHRS, CDR2 YFSETQ. The CDR3 length is 16 residues. The trim removed 3 bases at V and 3 bases at J, leaving 9 bases unmatched. The CDR3 DNA reads as TGCGCCAGCAGCTGGGGGGACAGGGAATACGACACTGAAGCTTTCTTT. The encoded protein is CASSWGDREYDTEAFF. Drawing the rest from reference TRBV5-1 and TRBJ1-1, the complete variable domain is KAGVTQTPRYLIKTRGQQVTLSCSPISGHRSVSWYQQTPGQGLQFLFEYFSETQRNKGNFPGRFSGRQFSNSRSEMNVSTLELGDSALYLCASSWGDREYDTEAFFGQGTRLTVV.

This clonotype was observed a handful of times. The J gene is TRBJ2-1, the V gene TRBV28; 7 bases match TRBD1. Germline assignment: CDR1 MDHEN and CDR2 SYDVKM. The trim removed 6 bases at V and 0 bases at J, leaving 2 bases unmatched. The CDR3 covers 14 residues. The CDR3: CASRGTDSYNEQFF. The CDR3 bases are TGTGCCAGCAGGGGGACAGACTCCTACAATGAGCAGTTCTTC.

The V gene is TRBV5-1, the J gene TRBJ2-1; perhaps TRBD2 as D (5 bases). CDR1 and CDR2 from the germline V gene are SGHRS and YFSETQ. V gave up 0 bases and J gave up 5 bases, with 12 bases separating them. This CDR3 comprises 15 residues. CDR3 sequence: CASSLAGGTHNEQFF. As DNA, the CDR3 is TGCGCCAGCAGCTTGGCCGGAGGTACCCACAATGAGCAGTTCTTC.

This clonotype was seen only a few times. V gene TRBV20-1 combines with J gene TRBJ2-3; no clear D gene. The CDR3 is 12 residues long. Germline V gene sequence: CDR1 DFQATT, CDR2 SNEGSKA (reference sequence). Trimming removed 0 bases at V and 6 bases at J, with 7 bases between. The CDR3 is CSARDPNDTQYF. The CDR3 nucleotides read TGCAGTGCTAGAGACCCAAACGATACGCAGTATTTT.

Only a few counts were recorded for this clonotype. Compared with germline, one end of the junction differs, possibly owing to a read error. V and J are TRBV7-9 and TRBJ1-4; no clear D. The CDR3 sequence is 12 residues long. Germline CDR1 is SEHNR and CDR2 is FQNEAQ (reference sequence). This CDR3 is CASSLDNNGIVF. The CDR3 DNA sequence: TGTGCCAGCAGCTTAGATAACAACGGGATTGTTTTT. Drawing the rest from reference TRBV7-9 and TRBJ1-4, the complete variable domain is DTGVSQNPRHKITKRGQNVTFRCDPISEHNRLYWYRQTLGQGPEFLTYFQNEAQLEKSRLLSDRFSAERPKGSFSTLEIQRTEQGDSAMYLCASSLDNNGIVFGSGTQLSVL.

This clonotype was found a few times. V is TRBV20-1 and J is TRBJ2-1; 7 bases are a match to TRBD2. Germline V CDR1 and CDR2: DFQATT, SNEGSKA (reference sequence). V was pared by 6 bases and J by 6 bases, with 2 bases of the junction left unmatched. The CDR3 contains 11 residues. CDR3 nucleotide sequence: TGCAGTGCCTGGGGGGGCAATGAGCAGTTCTTC. This gives the protein CSAWGGNEQFF.

This clonotype was observed at least ten times. J is TRBJ2-1 and V is TRBV20-1; 8 positions match TRBD2. This CDR3 region has 15 residues. V trimming: 0 bases; J trimming: 4 bases; junction bases outside the gene matches: 5. The V gene's germline CDR1 is DFQATT and CDR2 SNEGSKA (reference sequence). The CDR3 is CSARDRLAGYNEQFF. The CDR3, as DNA: TGCAGTGCTAGAGATCGCCTAGCGGGTTACAATGAGCAGTTCTTC.

The CDR3 nucleotides read TGTGCCAGCAGCCAGCGGGAGAAGGGAGCTAGCACAGATACGCAGTATTTT. This gives the protein CASSQREKGASTDTQYF. The J gene is TRBJ2-3, the V gene TRBV11-3, with TRBD2 identical over 8 bases. Losses at the gene ends were 5 bases for V and 0 bases for J; bases not matched to a gene: 10. Per the germline V gene, CDR1 is SGHNT and CDR2 is YENEEA. The CDR3 runs 17 residues.

This clonotype was observed a few times. The chain uses TRBV20-1 and TRBJ2-1; 9 nucleotides match TRBD1. J lost 2 bases, V lost 5 bases, and 4 bases had no gene match. Looked up from germline, CDR1 is DFQATT and CDR2 is SNEGSKA (reference sequence). The CDR3 sequence is 14 residues long. DNA for the CDR3: TGCAGTGCTGGACGACAGGGGGCCTACAATGAGCAGTTCTTC. This sequence encodes CSAGRQGAYNEQFF.

The chain joins TRBV3-1 to TRBJ2-3, with unresolved D. Germline loops: CDR1 LGHDT, CDR2 YNNKEL (reference sequence). CDR3 length: 12 amino acids. V dropped 1 base and J dropped 11 bases, with 10 bases sitting between them. CDR3 residues: CASSQGFYGQYF. CDR3 DNA: TGTGCCAGCAGCCAAGGGTTCTACGGGCAGTATTTT.

The gene calls are TRBV5-1 and TRBJ2-7; D gene uncertain. Per the germline V gene, CDR1 is SGHRS and CDR2 is YFSETQ. This CDR3 spans 15 amino acids. Trimming left V 8 bases short and J 0 bases short, with 18 bases between. CDR3 sequence: CASSPAVNRSYEQYF. The CDR3 DNA sequence: TGCGCCAGTAGCCCCGCGGTGAATCGCTCCTACGAGCAGTACTTC.

The CDR3 region has the DNA TGCAGTGTTGACAGCTCCTACAATGAGCAGTTCTTC. Its translation is CSVDSSYNEQFF. The J gene is TRBJ2-1, the V gene TRBV20-1, with a tentative D call TRBD1 (5 bases). Germline V gene lookup returns CDR1 DFQATT and CDR2 SNEGSKA (reference sequence). V was shortened by 7 bases and J by 0 bases, with 7 bases between the two germline ends. This CDR3 is 12 amino acids long.

This clonotype was counted between two and nine times. CDR3 amino acids: CASSRGFVWQYF. The CDR3 nucleotides read TGTGCCAGCAGTCGGGGGTTTGTTTGGCAGTACTTC. The gene calls are TRBV28 and TRBJ2-7; possibly TRBD2 for D (6 bases). Germline CDR1 is MDHEN and CDR2 is SYDVKM. Trimming cost V 5 bases and J 9 bases, with 14 bases left between them. The CDR3 runs to 12 residues.

This clonotype showed up many times. V is TRBV10-3 and J is TRBJ1-2, with TRBD1 identical over 8 bases. This CDR3 contains 13 residues. With V trimmed by 8 bases and J by 5 bases, 7 bases remained unmatched. From germline, CDR1 is ENHRY and CDR2 SYGVKD. The CDR3 spells CAIGEGQEYGYTF. The CDR3, as DNA: TGTGCCATCGGGGAGGGACAGGAATATGGCTACACCTTC.

This clonotype occurred many times. The chain employs TRBV12-3 or TRBV12-4 and TRBJ2-1, with TRBD2 matching over 11 bases. The CDR3 has 15 residues. The V and J ends lost 5 bases and 7 bases, in that order; junction bases with no gene match: 7. CDR3 amino acids: CASSISGGAGNEQFF. CDR3 DNA: TGTGCCAGCAGTATTAGCGGGGGGGCCGGTAATGAGCAGTTCTTC.

This clonotype was picked up many times. The chain recombines TRBV5-1 with TRBJ2-1; 11 nucleotides line up with TRBD2. CDR1 is SGHRS, CDR2 YFSETQ, per germline. The V gene end was trimmed by 5 bases and the J gene end by 6 bases; junction bases not matched to a gene: 7. The CDR3 contains 15 residues. The CDR3 nucleotides are TGCGCCAGCAGATTGAATAGCGGGGGGGGCAATGAGCAGTTCTTC. As protein: CASRLNSGGGNEQFF.

The chain combines TRBV3-1 with TRBJ2-7; no clear D gene. This CDR3 contains 13 residues. Trimming removed 3 bases from V and 3 bases from J, with 9 bases in between. CDR1 is LGHDT, CDR2 YNNKEL, per germline (reference sequence). CDR3 residues: CASSHTRNYEQYF. CDR3 DNA: TGTGCCAGCAGCCATACAAGGAACTACGAGCAGTACTTC.

The chain uses TRBV28 and TRBJ2-2; 7 nucleotides align to TRBD1. CDR1 MDHEN and CDR2 SYDVKM come from the germline V gene. The CDR3 covers 16 residues. J gave up 5 bases and V 7 bases, and 13 bases lay outside the gene matches. The CDR3 DNA is TGTGCCAGCATAAACATCGACAGGGTTGCGACCGGGGAGCTGTTTTTT. This sequence encodes CASINIDRVATGELFF.

This clonotype has a count of ten or more. The chain joins TRBV2 to TRBJ2-7, with D unclear. Germline CDR1 reads SNHLY; CDR2 reads FYNNEI. Trimming removed 6 bases from V and 5 bases from J, with 20 bases in between. The CDR3 is made up of 15 amino acids. The CDR3 sequence is CASRRPALRTNEQYF. DNA for the CDR3: TGTGCCAGCAGAAGACCGGCCCTTAGGACGAACGAGCAGTACTTC.

J is TRBJ2-1 and V is TRBV12-5; 7 positions match TRBD2. The CDR3 totals 13 residues. V shed 2 bases and J 10 bases; nucleotides not matched to a gene: 5. CDR1 LGHNT and CDR2 FRNRAP come from the germline V gene. For the CDR3, the DNA is TGTGCTAGTGGTTTGCCCAACGGGGGGGAGCAGTTCTTC. This translates into CASGLPNGGEQFF.

A few counts support this clonotype. The V gene is TRBV2, the J gene TRBJ1-4; 8 nucleotides line up with TRBD1. The CDR3 contains 16 residues. CDR1 SNHLY and CDR2 FYNNEI come from the germline V gene. Unmatched junction bases numbered 7, after V lost 2 bases and J lost 5 bases. The CDR3: CASSEQGAFLNEKLFF. The CDR3 bases are TGTGCCAGCAGTGAACAGGGGGCGTTTCTAAATGAAAAACTGTTTTTT.